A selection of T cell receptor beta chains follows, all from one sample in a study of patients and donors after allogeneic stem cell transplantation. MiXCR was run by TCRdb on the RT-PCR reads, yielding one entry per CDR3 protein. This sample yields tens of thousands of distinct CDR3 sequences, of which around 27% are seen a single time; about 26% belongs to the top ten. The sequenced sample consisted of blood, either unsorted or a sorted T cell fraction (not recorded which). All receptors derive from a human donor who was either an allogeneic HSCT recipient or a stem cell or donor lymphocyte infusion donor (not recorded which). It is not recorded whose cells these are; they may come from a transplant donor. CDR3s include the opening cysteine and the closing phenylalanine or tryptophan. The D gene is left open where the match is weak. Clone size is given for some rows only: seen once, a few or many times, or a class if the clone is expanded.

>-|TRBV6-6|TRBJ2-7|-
CASRHSRLSYEQYF
TGTGCCAGCAGGCACTCCCGACTCTCCTACGAGCAGTACTTC
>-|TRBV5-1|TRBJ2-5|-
CASSFAQMGETQYF
TGCGCCAGCAGCTTCGCTCAGATGGGAGAGACCCAGTACTTC
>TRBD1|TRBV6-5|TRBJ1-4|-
CASRRDRGKEKLFF
TGTGCCAGCAGGAGGGACAGGGGGAAAGAAAAACTGTTTTTT
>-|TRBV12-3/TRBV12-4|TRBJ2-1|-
CASRPTYTNEQFF
TGTGCCAGCAGGCCAACCTACACGAATGAGCAGTTCTTC
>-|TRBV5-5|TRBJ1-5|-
CASSFGGVSGNQPQHF
TGTGCCAGCAGCTTCGGGGGGGTTTCAGGAAATCAGCCCCAGCATTTT
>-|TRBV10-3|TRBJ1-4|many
CAISESGETNEKLFF
TGTGCCATCAGTGAGTCGGGGGAAACTAATGAAAAACTGTTTTTT
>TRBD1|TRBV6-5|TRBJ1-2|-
CASSYHPTGHEGYTF
TGTGCCAGCAGTTACCATCCGACAGGGCACGAGGGCTACACCTTC
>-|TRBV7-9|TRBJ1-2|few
CASSPGWRSPNYGYTF
TGTGCCAGCAGCCCAGGGTGGAGGAGTCCTAACTATGGCTACACCTTC
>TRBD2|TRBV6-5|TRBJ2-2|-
CASRRLAGGQKSTGELFF
TGTGCCAGCAGAAGACTAGCGGGGGGGCAAAAGTCCACCGGGGAGCTGTTTTTT
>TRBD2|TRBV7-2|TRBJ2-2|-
CASSSQAGASTGELFF
TGTGCCAGCAGCTCTCAAGCGGGGGCGAGCACCGGGGAGCTGTTTTTT
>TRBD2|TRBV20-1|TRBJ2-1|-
CSASLLAGGNEQFF
TGCAGTGCTAGTCTACTAGCGGGGGGGAATGAGCAGTTCTTC
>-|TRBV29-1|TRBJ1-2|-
CSVSEVPSANYGYTF
TGCAGCGTTTCTGAGGTCCCGTCCGCTAACTATGGCTACACCTTC
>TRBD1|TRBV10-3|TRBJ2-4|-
CAISESYRGAKNIQYF
TGTGCCATCAGTGAGTCCTACAGGGGAGCCAAAAACATTCAGTACTTC
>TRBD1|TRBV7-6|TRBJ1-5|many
CASSLGQASLNQPQHF
TGTGCCAGCAGCTTGGGACAGGCAAGCCTAAATCAGCCCCAGCATTTT
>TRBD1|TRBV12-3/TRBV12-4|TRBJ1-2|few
CASSPGTAYGYTF
TGTGCCAGCAGCCCCGGGACAGCCTATGGCTACACCTTC
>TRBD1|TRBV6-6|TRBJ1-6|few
CASTIRTGDILNSPLHF
TGTGCCAGCACAATTCGGACAGGGGATATCCTAAATTCACCCCTCCACTTT
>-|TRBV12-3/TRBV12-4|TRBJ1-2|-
CASSLSWSYGYTF
TGTGCCAGCAGTTTATCGTGGTCCTATGGCTACACCTTC
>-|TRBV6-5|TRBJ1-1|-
CASSFIRGNTEAFF
TGTGCCAGCAGTTTCATCAGGGGCAACACTGAAGCTTTCTTT
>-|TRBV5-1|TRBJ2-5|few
CASSLAGPETQYF
TGTGCCAGCAGCTTGGCCGGCCCAGAGACCCAGTACTTC
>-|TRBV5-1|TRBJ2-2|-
CASSLARGGNTGELFF
TGCGCCAGCAGCTTGGCCAGGGGCGGTAACACCGGGGAGCTGTTTTTT
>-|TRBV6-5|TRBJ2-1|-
CASSSALGDNEQFF
TGTGCCAGCAGTTCGGCGTTGGGGGACAATGAGCAGTTCTTC
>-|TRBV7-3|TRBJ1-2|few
CASSLDRVTNYGYTF
TGTGCCAGCAGCTTAGATAGGGTGACCAACTATGGCTACACCTTC
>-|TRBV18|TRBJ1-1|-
CASSPKNVMNTEAFF
TGTGCCAGCTCACCTAAAAACGTTATGAACACTGAAGCTTTCTTT
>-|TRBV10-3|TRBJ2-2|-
CAITSGSGTGELFF
TGTGCCATCACCTCCGGGAGCGGTACCGGGGAGCTGTTTTTT
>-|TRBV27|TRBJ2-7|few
CASSTTGLPYEQYF
TGTGCCAGCAGTACTACAGGGTTGCCCTACGAGCAGTACTTC